The entry that follows covers one T cell receptor (beta chain) sequence. The data belong to a study of technical replicates of blood from a handful of donors. The germline V gene has CDR1 SGHRS and CDR2 YFSETQ. The CDR3 spans 16 residues. The junction had 11 bases not matched to a gene; V was cut back by 2 bases and J by 6 bases. Data came from immunoSEQ multiplex PCR; TCRdb stores just in-frame clones and leaves some out. The sample has fewer than 100,000 clones, more than 90% seen once. This sequence originates from a human donor in good health. The chain uses TRBV5-1 and TRBJ2-1; 7 positions agree with TRBD1. The sample was T cells isolated from PBMCs. This chain's CDR3 is CASSLIWTGTGNEQFF. Here the CDR3 DNA reads TGCGCCAGCAGCTTAATTTGGACAGGCACGGGCAATGAGCAGTTCTTC.